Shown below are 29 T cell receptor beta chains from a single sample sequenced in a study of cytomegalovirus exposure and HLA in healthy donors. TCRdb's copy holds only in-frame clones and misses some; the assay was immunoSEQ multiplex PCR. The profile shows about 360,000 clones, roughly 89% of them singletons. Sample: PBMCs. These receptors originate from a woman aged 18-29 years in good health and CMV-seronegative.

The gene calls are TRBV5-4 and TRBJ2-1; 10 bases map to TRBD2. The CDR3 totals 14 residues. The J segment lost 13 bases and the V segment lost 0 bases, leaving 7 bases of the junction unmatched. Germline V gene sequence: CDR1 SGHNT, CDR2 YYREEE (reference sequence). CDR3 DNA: TGTGCCAGCAGCTTGGTAGCGGGGGGAAGGGGACAGTTCTTC. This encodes CASSLVAGGRGQFF.

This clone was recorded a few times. CDR3 sequence: CASSGTPEPQHF. The CDR3 DNA reads TGTGCCAGCAGTGGGACTCCGGAGCCCCAGCATTTT. The chain combines TRBV2 with TRBJ1-5; no definite D call. Per the germline V gene, CDR1 is SNHLY and CDR2 is FYNNEI. The CDR3 totals 12 residues. Trimming took 4 bases from V and 8 from J, leaving 9 bases between them.

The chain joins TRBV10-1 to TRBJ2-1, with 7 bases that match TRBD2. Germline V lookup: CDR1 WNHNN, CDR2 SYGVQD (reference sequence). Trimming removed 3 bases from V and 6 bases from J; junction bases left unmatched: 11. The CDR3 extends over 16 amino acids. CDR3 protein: CASSERGSGEPNEQFF. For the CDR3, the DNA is TGCGCCAGCAGTGAACGGGGAAGCGGGGAACCCAATGAGCAGTTCTTC.

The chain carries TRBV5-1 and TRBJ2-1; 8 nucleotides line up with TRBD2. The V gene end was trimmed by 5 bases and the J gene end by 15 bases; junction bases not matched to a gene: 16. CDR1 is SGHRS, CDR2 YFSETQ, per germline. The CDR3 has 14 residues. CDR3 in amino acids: CASSLSGTRTDPFF. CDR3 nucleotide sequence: TGCGCCAGCAGTTTATCCGGGACTAGGACCGATCCGTTCTTC. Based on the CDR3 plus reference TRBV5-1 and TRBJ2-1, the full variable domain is KAGVTQTPRYLIKTRGQQVTLSCSPISGHRSVSWYQQTPGQGLQFLFEYFSETQRNKGNFPGRFSGRQFSNSRSEMNVSTLELGDSALYLCASSLSGTRTDPFFGPGTRLTVL.

The CDR3 loop is CASSLLGRAEETQYF. The CDR3 region has the DNA TGTGCCAGCAGCCTCCTTGGGAGAGCGGAAGAGACGCAGTATTTT. This rearrangement joins TRBV11-2 to TRBJ2-3, with D maybe TRBD2 (5 bases). CDR1 is SGHAT and CDR2 is FQNNGV in the germline V gene. The CDR3 is 15 amino acids. Trimming took 5 bases from V and 9 from J, leaving 21 bases between them.

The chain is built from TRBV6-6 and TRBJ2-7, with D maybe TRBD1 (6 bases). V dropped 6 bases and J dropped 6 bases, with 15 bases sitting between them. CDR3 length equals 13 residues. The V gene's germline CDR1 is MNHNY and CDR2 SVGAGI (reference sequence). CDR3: CASSPQGVAEQYF. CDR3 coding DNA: TGTGCCAGCAGCCCACAGGGTGTTGCCGAGCAGTACTTC.

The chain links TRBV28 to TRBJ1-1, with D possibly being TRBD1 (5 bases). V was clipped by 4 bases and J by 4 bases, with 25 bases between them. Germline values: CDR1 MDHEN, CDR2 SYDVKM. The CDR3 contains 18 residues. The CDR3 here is CASSSGGPGTIGGTEAFF. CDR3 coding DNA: TGTGCCAGCAGTTCTGGGGGACCTGGGACTATTGGTGGCACTGAAGCTTTCTTT.

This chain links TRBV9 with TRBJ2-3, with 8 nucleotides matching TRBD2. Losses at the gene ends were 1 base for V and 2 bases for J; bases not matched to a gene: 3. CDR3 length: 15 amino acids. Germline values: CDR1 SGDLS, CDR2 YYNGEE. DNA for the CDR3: TGTGCCAGCAGCGTATCGGGACTAGACACAGATACGCAGTATTTT. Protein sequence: CASSVSGLDTDTQYF.

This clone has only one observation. As DNA, the CDR3 is TGTGCCAGCAGCGTAAAGCCCGTTAGCGCTAGCTACGAGCAGTACTTC. It encodes CASSVKPVSASYEQYF. The chain is built from TRBV9 and TRBJ2-7, with D possibly TRBD2 on 5 matching bases. There are 16 residues in the CDR3. Trimming cost V 1 base and J 3 bases, with 17 bases left between them. Germline lookup yields CDR1 SGDLS and CDR2 YYNGEE.

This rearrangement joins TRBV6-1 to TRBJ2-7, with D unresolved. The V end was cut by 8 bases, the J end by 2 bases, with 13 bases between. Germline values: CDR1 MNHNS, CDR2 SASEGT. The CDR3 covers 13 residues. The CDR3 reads CASARMYTYEQYF. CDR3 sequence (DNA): TGTGCCAGCGCCAGGATGTATACCTACGAGCAGTACTTC.

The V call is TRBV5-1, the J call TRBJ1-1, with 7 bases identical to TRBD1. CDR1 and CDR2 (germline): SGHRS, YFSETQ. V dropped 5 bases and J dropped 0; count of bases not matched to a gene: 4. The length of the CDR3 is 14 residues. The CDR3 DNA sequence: TGCGCCAGCAGTAAAGACAGGGTGAACACTGAAGCTTTCTTT. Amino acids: CASSKDRVNTEAFF.

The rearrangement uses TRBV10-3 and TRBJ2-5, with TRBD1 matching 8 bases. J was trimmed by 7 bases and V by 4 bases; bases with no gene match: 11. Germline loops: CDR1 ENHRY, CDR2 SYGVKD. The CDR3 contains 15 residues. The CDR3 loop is CAISGTGSQSGTQYF. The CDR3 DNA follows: TGTGCCATCAGTGGGACAGGGTCCCAGTCTGGGACCCAGTACTTC.

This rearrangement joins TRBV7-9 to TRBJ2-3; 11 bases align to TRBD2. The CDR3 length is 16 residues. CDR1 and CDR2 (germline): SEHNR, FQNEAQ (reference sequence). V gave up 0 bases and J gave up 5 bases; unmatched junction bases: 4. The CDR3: CASSLASGGAGDTQYF. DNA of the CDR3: TGTGCCAGCAGCTTAGCTAGCGGGGGGGCCGGAGATACGCAGTATTTT.

CDR3 in amino acids: CASSFRDRGLYEQYF. Written as DNA, the CDR3 is TGTGCCAGCAGCTTCCGGGACAGGGGGCTTTACGAGCAGTACTTC. The rearrangement joins TRBV5-4 to TRBJ2-7, with TRBD1 identical over 12 bases. V was pared by 2 bases and J by 4 bases, with 4 bases of the junction left unmatched. This CDR3 comprises 15 residues. Per the germline V gene, CDR1 is SGHNT and CDR2 is YYREEE (reference sequence). The whole variable domain, remainder taken from reference TRBV5-4 and TRBJ2-7, is ETGVTQSPTHLIKTRGQQVTLRCSSQSGHNTVSWYQQALGQGPQFIFQYYREEENGRGNFPPRFSGLQFPNYSSELNVNALELDDSALYLCASSFRDRGLYEQYFGPGTRLTVT.

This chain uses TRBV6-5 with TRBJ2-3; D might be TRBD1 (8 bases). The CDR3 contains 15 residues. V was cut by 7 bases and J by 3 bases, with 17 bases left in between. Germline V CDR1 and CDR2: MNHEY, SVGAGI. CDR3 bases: TGTGCCAGCATGGAGCGGGACAGGCCGACAGATACGCAGTATTTT. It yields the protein CASMERDRPTDTQYF.

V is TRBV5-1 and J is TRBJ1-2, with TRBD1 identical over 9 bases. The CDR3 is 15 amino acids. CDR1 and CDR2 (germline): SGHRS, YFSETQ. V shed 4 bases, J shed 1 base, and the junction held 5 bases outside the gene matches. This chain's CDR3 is CASSRGQGVNYGYTF. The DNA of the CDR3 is TGCGCCAGCAGCCGGGGACAGGGTGTTAACTATGGCTACACCTTC. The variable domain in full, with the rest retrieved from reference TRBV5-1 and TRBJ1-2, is KAGVTQTPRYLIKTRGQQVTLSCSPISGHRSVSWYQQTPGQGLQFLFEYFSETQRNKGNFPGRFSGRQFSNSRSEMNVSTLELGDSALYLCASSRGQGVNYGYTFGSGTRLTVV.

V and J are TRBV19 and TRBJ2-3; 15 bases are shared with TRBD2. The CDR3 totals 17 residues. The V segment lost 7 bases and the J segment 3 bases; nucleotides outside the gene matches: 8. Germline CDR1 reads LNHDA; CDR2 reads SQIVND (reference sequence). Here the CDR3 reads CASTHGGLAGGTDTQYF. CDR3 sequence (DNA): TGTGCCAGTACCCATGGAGGACTAGCGGGAGGGACAGATACGCAGTATTTT. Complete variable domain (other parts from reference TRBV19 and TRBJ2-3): DGGITQSPKYLFRKEGQNVTLSCEQNLNHDAMYWYRQDPGQGLRLIYYSQIVNDFQKGDIAEGYSVSREKKESFPLTVTSAQKNPTAFYLCASTHGGLAGGTDTQYFGPGTRLTVL.

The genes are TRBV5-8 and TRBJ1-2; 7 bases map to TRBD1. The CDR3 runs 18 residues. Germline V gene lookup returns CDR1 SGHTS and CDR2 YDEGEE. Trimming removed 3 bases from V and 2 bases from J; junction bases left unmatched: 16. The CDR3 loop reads CASSSYFNRDSKNYGYTF. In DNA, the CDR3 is TGTGCCAGCAGCTCTTACTTTAACCGGGACAGCAAAAACTATGGCTACACCTTC.

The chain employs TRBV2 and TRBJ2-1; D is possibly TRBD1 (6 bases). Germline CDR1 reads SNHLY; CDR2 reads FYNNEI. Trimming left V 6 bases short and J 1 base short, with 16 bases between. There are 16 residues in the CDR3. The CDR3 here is CASSPSGTRSYNEQFF. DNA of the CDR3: TGTGCCAGCAGCCCCTCCGGGACAAGGTCCTACAATGAGCAGTTCTTC.

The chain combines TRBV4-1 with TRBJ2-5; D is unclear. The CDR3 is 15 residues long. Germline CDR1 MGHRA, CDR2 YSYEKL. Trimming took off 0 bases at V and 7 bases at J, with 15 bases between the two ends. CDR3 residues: CASSQDQLQVGTQYF. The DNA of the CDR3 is TGCGCCAGCAGCCAAGATCAGCTGCAGGTGGGGACCCAGTACTTC.

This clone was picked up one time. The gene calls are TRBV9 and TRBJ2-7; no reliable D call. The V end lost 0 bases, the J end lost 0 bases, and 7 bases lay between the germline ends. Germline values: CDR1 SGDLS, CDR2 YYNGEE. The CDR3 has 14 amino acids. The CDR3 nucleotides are TGTGCCAGCAGCGTAGGGCAAAACTCCTACGAGCAGTACTTC. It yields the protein CASSVGQNSYEQYF. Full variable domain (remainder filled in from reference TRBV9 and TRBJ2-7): DSGVTQTPKHLITATGQRVTLRCSPRSGDLSVYWYQQSLDQGLQFLIQYYNGEERAKGNILERFSAQQFPDLHSELNLSSLELGDSALYFCASSVGQNSYEQYFGPGTRLTVT.

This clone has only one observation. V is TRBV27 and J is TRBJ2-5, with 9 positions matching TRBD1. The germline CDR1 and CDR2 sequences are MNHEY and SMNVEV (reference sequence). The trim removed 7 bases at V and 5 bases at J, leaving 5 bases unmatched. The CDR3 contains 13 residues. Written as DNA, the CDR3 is TGTGCCAGCAAACAGGGGGCGGGTGAGACCCAGTACTTC. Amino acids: CASKQGAGETQYF.

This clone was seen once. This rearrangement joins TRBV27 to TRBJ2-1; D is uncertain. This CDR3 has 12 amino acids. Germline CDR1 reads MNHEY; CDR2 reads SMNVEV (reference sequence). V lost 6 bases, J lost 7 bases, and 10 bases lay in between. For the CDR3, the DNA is TGTGCCAGCAGATCCCCCCCTAATGAGCAGTTCTTC. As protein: CASRSPPNEQFF.

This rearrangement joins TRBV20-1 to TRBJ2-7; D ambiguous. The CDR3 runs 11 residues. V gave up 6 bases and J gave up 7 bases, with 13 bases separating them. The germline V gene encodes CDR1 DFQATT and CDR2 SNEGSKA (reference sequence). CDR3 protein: CSAAKPGEQYF. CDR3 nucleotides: TGCAGTGCAGCCAAACCAGGAGAGCAGTACTTC.

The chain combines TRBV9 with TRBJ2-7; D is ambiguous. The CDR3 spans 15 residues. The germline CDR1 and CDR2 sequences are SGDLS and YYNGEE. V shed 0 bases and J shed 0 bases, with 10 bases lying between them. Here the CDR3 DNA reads TGTGCCAGCAGCGTAGGACATTTGAGCTCCTACGAGCAGTACTTC. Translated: CASSVGHLSSYEQYF.

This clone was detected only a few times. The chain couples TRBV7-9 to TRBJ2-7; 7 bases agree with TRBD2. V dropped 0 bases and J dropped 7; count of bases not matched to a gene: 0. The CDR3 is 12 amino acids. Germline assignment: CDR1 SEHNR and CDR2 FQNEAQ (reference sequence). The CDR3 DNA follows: TGTGCCAGCAGCTTAGCTAGCGGGGAGCAGTACTTC. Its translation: CASSLASGEQYF.

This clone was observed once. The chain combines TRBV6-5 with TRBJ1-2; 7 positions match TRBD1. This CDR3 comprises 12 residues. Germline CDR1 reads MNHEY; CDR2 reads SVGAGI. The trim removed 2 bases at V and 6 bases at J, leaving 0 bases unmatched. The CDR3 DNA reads TGTGCCAGCAGTTACACAGGGGATGGCTACACCTTC. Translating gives CASSYTGDGYTF.

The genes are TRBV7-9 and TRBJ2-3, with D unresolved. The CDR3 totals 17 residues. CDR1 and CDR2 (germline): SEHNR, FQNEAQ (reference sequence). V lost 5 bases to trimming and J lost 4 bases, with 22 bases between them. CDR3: CASSPVGGSPAADTQYF. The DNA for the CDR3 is TGTGCCAGCAGCCCAGTAGGCGGTTCACCGGCCGCAGATACGCAGTATTTT.

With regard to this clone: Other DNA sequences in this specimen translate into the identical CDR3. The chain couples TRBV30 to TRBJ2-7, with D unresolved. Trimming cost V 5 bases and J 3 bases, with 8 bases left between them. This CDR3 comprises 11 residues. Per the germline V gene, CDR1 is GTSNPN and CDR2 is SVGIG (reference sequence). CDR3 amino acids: CAWGAVYEQYF. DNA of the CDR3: TGTGCCTGGGGAGCCGTCTACGAGCAGTACTTC.